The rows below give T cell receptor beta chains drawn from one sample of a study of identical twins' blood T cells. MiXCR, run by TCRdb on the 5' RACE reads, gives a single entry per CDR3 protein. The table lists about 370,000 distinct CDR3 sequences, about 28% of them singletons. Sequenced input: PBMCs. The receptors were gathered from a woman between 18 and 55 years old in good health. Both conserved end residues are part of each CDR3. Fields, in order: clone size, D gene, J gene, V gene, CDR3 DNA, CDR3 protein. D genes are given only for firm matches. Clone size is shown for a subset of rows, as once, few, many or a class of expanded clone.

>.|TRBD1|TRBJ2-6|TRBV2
TGTGCCAGCCTTCCGACAGGGTCTGGGGCCAACGTCCTGACTTTC
CASLPTGSGANVLTF
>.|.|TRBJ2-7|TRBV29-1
TGCAGCGTTCTATTAGCCTACGAGCAGTACTTC
CSVLLAYEQYF
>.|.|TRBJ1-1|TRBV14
TGTGCCAGCAGCCAAGCGGGCGGGGGGCCTGAAGCTTTCTTT
CASSQAGGGPEAFF
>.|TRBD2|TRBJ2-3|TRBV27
TGTGCCAGCAGTTTCTGGCGGGGGGGCCCCGCAGATACGCAGTATTTT
CASSFWRGGPADTQYF
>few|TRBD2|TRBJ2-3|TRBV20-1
TGCAGTGCTCGACAAACGGGAGGAGATACGCAGTATTTT
CSARQTGGDTQYF
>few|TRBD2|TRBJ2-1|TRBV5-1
TGCGCCAGCAGCTTGGGAGGACTAGTACGGAATGAGCAGTTCTTC
CASSLGGLVRNEQFF
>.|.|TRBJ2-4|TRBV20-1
TGCAGTGCTAGAGCGAGGGGGGGAGAGCTGATTCAGTACTTC
CSARARGGELIQYF
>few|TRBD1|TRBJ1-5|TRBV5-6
TGTGCCAGCAGCCTCTGGACAGGGGGAGATCAGCCCCAGCATTTT
CASSLWTGGDQPQHF
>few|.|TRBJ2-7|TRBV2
TGTGCCAGCAGACTTTCCTACGAGCAGTACTTC
CASRLSYEQYF
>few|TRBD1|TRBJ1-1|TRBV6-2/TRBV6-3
TGTGCCAGCAGTTACGACAGGGGACACCCGATCGACACTGAAGCTTTCTTT
CASSYDRGHPIDTEAFF
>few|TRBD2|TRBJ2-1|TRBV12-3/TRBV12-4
TGTGCCAGCAGTCGCAGTCTAGCGGGAGTGACGATTGAGCAGTTCTTC
CASSRSLAGVTIEQFF
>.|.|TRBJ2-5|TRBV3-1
TGTGCCAGCAGCCAGACGACAGGAGAGACCCAGTACTTC
CASSQTTGETQYF
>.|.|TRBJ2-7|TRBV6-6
TGTGCCAGCAGTTACGACACTTCCTACGAGCAGCACTTC
CASSYDTSYEQHF
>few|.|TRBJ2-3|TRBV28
TGTGCCAGCAATGAAGCAGATGGGACAGATACGCAGTATTTT
CASNEADGTDTQYF
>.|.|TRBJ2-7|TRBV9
TGTGCCAGCGGACAGACTAGCCGGGCGGAGCAGTACTTC
CASGQTSRAEQYF
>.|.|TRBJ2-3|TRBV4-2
TGTGCCGGCAGCCAAGAATCCTATTTCACAGATACGCAGTATTTT
CAGSQESYFTDTQYF
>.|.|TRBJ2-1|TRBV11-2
TGTGCCAGCACTTACGACAATGAGCAGTTCTTC
CASTYDNEQFF
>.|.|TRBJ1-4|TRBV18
TGTGCCAGCTCACCCCGGGGAGATAATGAAAAACTGTTTTTT
CASSPRGDNEKLFF
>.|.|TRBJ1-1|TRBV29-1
TGCAGCGTTGCCAGGGTCTCTGAAGCTTTCTTT
CSVARVSEAFF
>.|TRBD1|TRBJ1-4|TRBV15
TGTGCCACCAGTAAGAAAGAGGGGGCGGCTAATGAAAAACTGTTTTTT
CATSKKEGAANEKLFF
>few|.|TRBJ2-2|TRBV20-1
TGCAGTGCTCGTCGCGGCCATTCGAACACCGGGGAGCTGTTTTTT
CSARRGHSNTGELFF
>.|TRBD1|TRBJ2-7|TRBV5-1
TGCGCCAGCAGCAGAACGACAGGGATAGAAGAGCGGTACTTC
CASSRTTGIEERYF